Below are 9 T cell receptor beta chains sequenced from a single sample in a study of read filtering for tumor transcriptome and immune sequencing. The library was built from about 370 ng RNA with molecular barcoded adaptors for alpha/delta and beta/gamma chains. TCRdb reprocessed the reads with MiXCR, giving one entry per CDR3 protein. The sample has about 57,000 distinct CDR3 sequences, approximately 15% seen once. Sequencing input: a population of CD138-negative cells sorted from bone marrow. Source of these receptors: a donor aged 40 or older with multiple myeloma.

The V and J genes are TRBV7-9 and TRBJ2-5; D is undetermined. The CDR3 covers 13 residues. Trimming removed 4 bases at V and 2 bases at J, with 8 bases between. CDR1 is SEHNR, CDR2 FQNEAQ, per germline (reference sequence). The DNA for the CDR3 is TGTGCCAGCAGCTGGGTAGAGCAAGAGACCCAGTACTTC. Amino acid sequence: CASSWVEQETQYF.

In this sample, this clonotype turned up many times. CDR3 sequence: CASSVDRASGGELFF. CDR3 sequence (DNA): TGTGCCAGCAGCGTAGACAGGGCCTCCGGCGGGGAGCTGTTTTTT. V is TRBV7-3 and J is TRBJ2-2; 7 bases align to TRBD1. The CDR3 runs to 15 residues. CDR1 is SGHTA and CDR2 is FQGTGA in the germline V gene. The V segment lost 5 bases and the J segment 7 bases; nucleotides outside the gene matches: 10.

This clonotype was counted ten times or more. V gene TRBV30 combines with J gene TRBJ2-6; TRBD1 is a possible D gene (6 bases). The CDR3 length is 18 residues. V was shortened by 0 bases and J by 1 base, with 16 bases between the two germline ends. Germline assignment: CDR1 GTSNPN and CDR2 SVGIG (reference sequence). The CDR3 reads CAWSVRQEYLSGANVLTF. The CDR3 nucleotides read TGTGCCTGGAGTGTTAGACAGGAGTATCTATCTGGGGCCAACGTCCTGACTTTC.

This clonotype occurred many times. This chain joins TRBV27 and TRBJ2-1, with TRBD2 identical over 10 bases. The germline V gene has CDR1 MNHEY and CDR2 SMNVEV (reference sequence). This CDR3 comprises 18 residues. Trimming cost V 2 bases and J 7 bases; bases outside gene matches: 14. This chain's CDR3 is CASSLPQSSGSRQNEQFF. CDR3 nucleotides: TGTGCCAGCAGTTTACCCCAGTCTAGCGGGAGTCGTCAGAATGAGCAGTTCTTC.

This clonotype was counted many times. The chain uses TRBV7-2 and TRBJ2-7; TRBD2 might be the D (6 bases). This CDR3 comprises 17 residues. The V gene's germline CDR1 is SGHTA and CDR2 FQGNSA. V shed 6 bases and J shed 3 bases, with 24 bases lying between them. CDR3 loop: CASSYPRGGVVFYEQYF. CDR3 coding DNA: TGTGCCAGCAGTTACCCCCGGGGAGGCGTCGTCTTCTACGAGCAGTACTTC.

This clonotype was counted between two and nine times. The chain has TRBV11-2 and TRBJ2-3, with 11 bases fitting TRBD2. V trimming: 5 bases; J trimming: 1 base; junction bases outside the gene matches: 5. The CDR3 extends over 16 amino acids. Per the germline V gene, CDR1 is SGHAT and CDR2 is FQNNGV. CDR3 DNA: TGTGCCAGCAGCAAAGATAGCGGGAGGGGCACAGATACGCAGTATTTT. Protein sequence: CASSKDSGRGTDTQYF.

In its sample, this clonotype was seen many times. The chain is built from TRBV29-1 and TRBJ2-6, with D perhaps matching TRBD1 or TRBD2 (6 bases each). Germline V gives CDR1 SQVTM, CDR2 ANQGSEA. V lost 3 bases and J lost 1, with 19 bases in between. The CDR3 totals 18 residues. The chain's CDR3 is CSVELTEGGRSGANVLTF. CDR3 DNA sequence: TGCAGCGTTGAGCTCACGGAGGGGGGCAGATCTGGGGCCAACGTCCTGACTTTC.

In the case of this clonotype: With a much larger clone just one base away, this may be a read error. The J gene is TRBJ2-1, the V gene TRBV19, with TRBD1 matching over 9 bases. The CDR3 spans 14 residues. Germline CDR1 reads LNHDA; CDR2 reads SQIVND (reference sequence). The V segment lost 3 bases and the J segment 10 bases; nucleotides outside the gene matches: 7. CDR3 sequence: CASSIGTGNYEQFF. Written as DNA, the CDR3 is TGTGCCAGTAGTATCGGGACAGGGAACTACGAGCAGTTCTTC.

This clonotype turned up a few times. A far larger clone is one nucleotide away, so this likely arose from a read error. The chain employs TRBV11-3 and TRBJ2-1, with TRBD1 identical over 8 bases. The ends lost 5 bases at V and 8 bases at J; junction bases unmatched: 11. This CDR3 has 15 amino acids. CDR1 is SGHNT, CDR2 YENEEA, per germline. In DNA form, the CDR3 reads TGTGCCAGCAGCCCTCCAGGGACAGGCGGCCATGAGCAGTTCTTC. Residues: CASSPPGTGGHEQFF.